Included here is one TCR beta chain sequence, with context. The antigen is not known. These data belong to a study of cytomegalovirus exposure and HLA in healthy donors. Whole-study results and caveats: In a later analysis, HLA-C alleles had the fewest associated TCRs, DRB1 alleles the most. Association of a missense DCLRE1C variant with TCR beta V- and J-gene trimming was reported in a later analysis.

Researchers ran the PCR with 60 Vbeta and 13 Jbeta primers. The repertoire was sequenced with immunoSEQ multiplex PCR; TCRdb's copy has only in-frame clones and lacks some. The data hold around 150,000 clones, with 78% observed a single time. From germline, CDR1 is MNHEY and CDR2 SMNVEV (reference sequence). The CDR3 totals 15 residues. Trimming shortened V by 1 base and J by 3 bases, and 13 bases separated the two germline ends. Sequencing was performed on PBMCs. V and J are TRBV27 and TRBJ2-7; the D gene is possibly TRBD1 (7 bases). The source of this sequence is a male donor in good health and CMV-seronegative. CDR3 sequence: CASSLLGRGDYEQYF. The CDR3 nucleotides read TGTGCCAGCAGTTTATTGGGCAGGGGGGACTACGAGCAGTACTTC.